This T cell receptor (beta chain) was sequenced for a study of blood T cell repertoires in COVID-19. About the study: Acute and convalescent COVID-19 samples came from the United States, Italy and Spain. Sources were T cells, B-cell-depleted T cells, or PBMCs; the material itself was cDNA or gDNA.

Data came from immunoSEQ multiplex PCR; TCRdb stores just in-frame clones and leaves some out. The sample has about 140,000 clones; around 84% are singletons. The CDR3 runs 16 residues. The germline V gene encodes CDR1 KGHSH and CDR2 LQKENI. The V gene end was trimmed by 1 base and the J gene end by 5 bases; junction bases not matched to a gene: 7. V gene TRBV18 combines with J gene TRBJ2-5; 10 bases align to TRBD1. The TCR comes from a woman in her fifties or sixties with acute or convalescent COVID-19. Sequencing was done on a sample of peripheral blood. The DNA for the CDR3 is TGTGCCAGCTCACCACGCGTGACAGGGGGCGGGGAGACCCAGTACTTC. Protein: CASSPRVTGGGETQYF. The entire variable domain, with the rest obtained from reference TRBV18 and TRBJ2-5, is as follows: NAGVMQNPRHLVRRRGQEARLRCSPMKGHSHVYWYRQLPEEGLKFMVYLQKENIIDESGMPKERFSAEFPKEGPSILRIQQVVRGDSAAYFCASSPRVTGGGETQYFGPGTRLLVL.